This T cell receptor beta chain was sequenced during a study of identical twins. Germline V gene data show CDR1 as MGHDK and CDR2 as SYGVNS. This CDR3 has 11 amino acids. V lost 9 bases and J lost 4, with 4 bases in between. TCRdb passed the 5' RACE reads through MiXCR, listing each CDR3 protein once. The profile covers 690,000 or so distinct CDR3 sequences, with roughly 8% appearing a single time and about 0.98% taken by the ten largest. This sample also appeared in a second study, on yellow fever vaccine responses in identical twins.

This chain connects TRBV25-1 to TRBJ2-6; D remains unclear. The clonotype originates from a woman aged 18 to 35 in good health. The specimen sequenced was PBMCs. CDR3 coding DNA: TGTGCCAGTATGGGGGCCAACGTCCTGACTTTC. Its protein product is CASMGANVLTF.